The rows below give T cell receptor beta chains drawn from one sample of a study of human T cells and chemical hapten exposure. TCRdb re-called the RACE reads through MiXCR, storing one row per CDR3 protein. Of some 42,000 distinct CDR3 sequences detected, 8.5% to 10% appear once; the ten largest clones hold 11% to 15%. The specimen comprised whole blood, sampled in connection with sensitization to the hapten diphenylcyclopropenone (DPC). Source of these receptors: a woman in her thirties with alopecia areata. Some clones in this sample may be carry-over from other donors' samples. The CDR3 runs from the conserved cysteine through the conserved F or W. Fields, in order: V gene, J gene, D gene, clone size, CDR3 DNA, CDR3 protein. D genes are given only for firm matches. Only some rows state a clone size, as once, few, many or a class for expanded clones.

>TRBV7-8|TRBJ2-7|-|few
TGTGCCAGCAGCTCCCGGGAGAGCTCCTACGAGCAGTACTTC
CASSSRESSYEQYF
>TRBV6-1|TRBJ2-3|TRBD2|-
TGTGCCAGCAGCTCTAGCGGGGCGGGTACGCAGTATTTT
CASSSSGAGTQYF
>TRBV6-2/TRBV6-3|TRBJ1-2|-|many
TGTGCCAGCAGCGGCCAGGCGCGCAGGTTCGTGGGTGGCTACACCTTC
CASSGQARRFVGGYTF
>TRBV5-1|TRBJ2-7|-|many
TGCGCCAGCAGCTTCCTCGGCAGGGGCTACGAGCAGTACTTC
CASSFLGRGYEQYF
>TRBV5-4|TRBJ1-5|-|few
TGTGCCAGCAGCTTGGGTTTTGGACAGCCCCAGCATTTT
CASSLGFGQPQHF
>TRBV29-1|TRBJ2-7|-|few
TGCAGCGTTGACACAGGGACCTACGAGCAGTACTTC
CSVDTGTYEQYF
>TRBV10-3|TRBJ2-3|TRBD2|many
TGTGCCATCAGGGGGACTAGCGTTGGGACAGATACGCAGTATTTT
CAIRGTSVGTDTQYF
>TRBV20-1|TRBJ2-5|-|few
TGCAGTGCTAGGAAACAGTACGGGGGGCGCCAAGAGACCCAGTACTTC
CSARKQYGGRQETQYF
>TRBV15|TRBJ2-3|TRBD2|many
TGTGCCACCAGTACACGACCAAGCGGGGTCACAGATACGCAGTATTTT
CATSTRPSGVTDTQYF
>TRBV30|TRBJ1-2|-|few
TGTGCCTGGAGCCGGGGGTTTAATGGCTACACCTTC
CAWSRGFNGYTF
>TRBV27|TRBJ1-4|-|-
TGTGCCAGCAGTTTATCGAGGGGCGCACGGGAAAAACTGTTTTTT
CASSLSRGAREKLFF
>TRBV7-2|TRBJ2-5|TRBD2|few
TGTGCCAGCAGCTCGCTAGCGGGGGTTGAGACCCAGTACTTC
CASSSLAGVETQYF
>TRBV7-9|TRBJ1-5|-|few
TGTGCCAGCAGCGAAGGAAATCAGCCCCAGCATTTT
CASSEGNQPQHF
>TRBV19|TRBJ2-2|-|few
TGTGCCAGTAGTATTGGGGGGACGAACACCGGGGAGCTGTTTTTT
CASSIGGTNTGELFF
>TRBV10-3|TRBJ2-7|-|many
TGTGCCATAAGTGGGGTCTACGAGCAGTACTTC
CAISGVYEQYF
>TRBV6-5|TRBJ2-7|-|few
TGTGCCAGCAGTTTAAGTCAGGAGAGCTCCTACGAGCAGTACTTC
CASSLSQESSYEQYF
>TRBV28|TRBJ2-2|TRBD1|-
TGTGCCAGCAGTTTAGCGACAGGGCGTACCGGGGAGCTGTTTTTT
CASSLATGRTGELFF
>TRBV30|TRBJ2-1|-|many
TGTGCCTGGAGTTGGTCAGTCTCCTACAATGAGCAGTTCTTC
CAWSWSVSYNEQFF
>TRBV6-1|TRBJ1-1|-|many
TGTGCCAGCAGTGATGAGACCAACACTGAAGCTTTCTTT
CASSDETNTEAFF
>TRBV6-2/TRBV6-3|TRBJ2-5|-|few
TGTGCCAGCAGTTACGATGGGGGGCCTGAGACCCAGTACTTC
CASSYDGGPETQYF
>TRBV18|TRBJ2-1|-|few
TGTGCCAGCTCACCACGGGGGTTCTCCTACAATGAGCAGTTCTTC
CASSPRGFSYNEQFF
>TRBV7-2|TRBJ2-5|TRBD1|-
TGTGCCAGCAGCGGGGACAGCCAAGAGACCCAGTACTTC
CASSGDSQETQYF
>TRBV4-2|TRBJ2-5|TRBD1|few
TGTGCCAGTGGCGCAGTCGGGACAGTCTTTCAAGAGACCCAGTACTTC
CASGAVGTVFQETQYF
>TRBV7-3|TRBJ2-1|TRBD2|-
TGTGCCAGCAGCTCCGACTCTCTGGCTAGCGGGGTGCATGAGCAGTTCTTC
CASSSDSLASGVHEQFF
>TRBV7-2|TRBJ2-7|-|few
TGTGCCAGCAGCCAAGGTGCGGTTTACGAGCAGTACTTC
CASSQGAVYEQYF
>TRBV28|TRBJ2-4|TRBD2|few
TGTGCCAGCAGTGCACCGGGGGGAATGGGCAAAAACATTCAGTACTTC
CASSAPGGMGKNIQYF
>TRBV7-2|TRBJ2-1|TRBD1|-
TGTGCCAGCAGCACCCGACGGCCGGGACAGGGGGACAATGAGCAGTTCTTC
CASSTRRPGQGDNEQFF
>TRBV28|TRBJ2-7|-|many
TGTGCCAGCAGGTTGCCCGGGGCCTACGAGCAGTACTTC
CASRLPGAYEQYF
>TRBV19|TRBJ2-1|TRBD2|many
TGTGCCAGTAGAAGGGCGGGGGGAAGCTCCTACAATGAGCAGTTCTTC
CASRRAGGSSYNEQFF
>TRBV7-6|TRBJ1-1|-|many
TGTGCCAGCAGCCCCAATCGAGGGGAGGCGGCGAACACTGAAGCTTTCTTT
CASSPNRGEAANTEAFF
>TRBV29-1|TRBJ2-3|-|many
TGCAGCGTTGAAGTCGGACGGGACGGAGATACGCAGTATTTT
CSVEVGRDGDTQYF
>TRBV5-6|TRBJ2-2|TRBD2|-
TGTGCCAGCAGCCCGGGACTAGCATACGGGGAGCTGTTTTTT
CASSPGLAYGELFF
>TRBV12-3/TRBV12-4|TRBJ2-3|-|many
TGTGCCAGCACCCCGAGACAGGGCGGGGGAGATACGCAGTATTTT
CASTPRQGGGDTQYF